This TCR beta chain was identified during a study of T cell changes during pregnancy in multiple sclerosis. This CDR3 contains 14 residues. V was cut by 4 bases and J by 6 bases, with 14 bases left in between. Per germline, CDR1 SGHNT and CDR2 YYREEE (reference sequence). TCRdb's copy holds only in-frame clones and misses some; the assay was immunoSEQ multiplex PCR. The sample contains about 50,000 clones, 92% of which appear only once. Sequenced material: CD4+ T cells from peripheral blood mononuclear cells, taken in the second trimester of pregnancy. This sequence joins TRBV5-4 and TRBJ1-5; perhaps TRBD1 as D (6 bases). The source of this sequence is a female donor with multiple sclerosis, enrolled in a pregnancy study. The DNA of the CDR3 is TGTGCCAGCAGCCTTGGGGGCGCGGGTCAGCCCCAGCATTTT. It yields the protein CASSLGGAGQPQHF.